Reported below is one T cell receptor (beta chain). Profiling relied on immunoSEQ multiplex PCR, and the TCRdb table lists in-frame clones only, not all of them. Of 35,000 to 40,000 clones listed, around nine tenths are singletons. These data belong to a study of PD-1 blockade in classical Hodgkin lymphoma. Every patient was affected by relapse after autologous stem cell transplantation, while exposure to brentuximab vedotin was not uniform. CDR3 size: 14 residues. With 2 bases removed from V and 2 bases from J, the gap between germline ends came to 11 bases. Germline V gene data show CDR1 as SGHDT and CDR2 as YYEEEE.

The source is a human donor with classical Hodgkin lymphoma. The rearrangement links TRBV5-6 to TRBJ2-7, with a tentative D call TRBD1 (5 bases). Source: peripheral blood mononuclear cells (PBMCs), taken before the second cycle of nivolumab. This chain's CDR3 is CASSFQGPTYEQYF. CDR3 coding DNA: TGTGCCAGCAGCTTTCAGGGTCCTACCTACGAGCAGTACTTC. Complete variable domain (other parts from reference TRBV5-6 and TRBJ2-7): DAGVTQSPTHLIKTRGQQVTLRCSPKSGHDTVSWYQQALGQGPQFIFQYYEEEERQRGNFPDRFSGHQFPNYSSELNVNALLLGDSALYLCASSFQGPTYEQYFGPGTRLTVT.